This TCR beta chain was found in a study of T cell repertoires in cytomegalovirus infection. TCRdb re-called the reads through MiXCR, storing one row per CDR3 protein. This sample carries under 350,000 distinct CDR3 sequences, roughly 21% of them seen once, and the ten largest clones take roughly a fifth. This clonotype was observed a few times. Its matching antigen is unknown. The CDR3 is 16 amino acids. V lost 5 bases to trimming and J lost 4 bases; unmatched junction nucleotides: 6. From germline, CDR1 is MNHEY and CDR2 SVGEGT. This chain links TRBV6-2 or TRBV6-3 with TRBJ2-1, with TRBD2 matching over 12 bases. This receptor was identified in a human donor in good health (CMV status not recorded). Some clones in this sample may be carry-over from other donors' samples. Material: cultured PBMCs, obtained from culture after CMV antigen stimulation. The CDR3 region is CASSHGLAGIYNEQFF. CDR3 bases: TGTGCCAGCAGTCATGGACTAGCGGGAATTTACAATGAGCAGTTCTTC.